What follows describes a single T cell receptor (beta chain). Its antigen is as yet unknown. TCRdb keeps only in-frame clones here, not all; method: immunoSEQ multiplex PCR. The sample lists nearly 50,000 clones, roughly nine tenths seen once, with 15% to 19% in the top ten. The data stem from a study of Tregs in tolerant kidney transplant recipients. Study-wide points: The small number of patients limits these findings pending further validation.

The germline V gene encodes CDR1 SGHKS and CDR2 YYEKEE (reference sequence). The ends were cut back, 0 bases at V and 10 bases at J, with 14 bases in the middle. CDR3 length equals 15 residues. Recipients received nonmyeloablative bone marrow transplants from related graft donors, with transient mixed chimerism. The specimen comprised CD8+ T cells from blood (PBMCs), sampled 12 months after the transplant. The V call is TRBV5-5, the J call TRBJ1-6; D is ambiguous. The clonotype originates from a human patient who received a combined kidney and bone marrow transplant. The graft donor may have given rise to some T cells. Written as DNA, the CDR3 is TGTGCCAGCAGCTTGGGCGAGTCAAATTACTCACCCCTCCACTTT. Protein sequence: CASSLGESNYSPLHF.